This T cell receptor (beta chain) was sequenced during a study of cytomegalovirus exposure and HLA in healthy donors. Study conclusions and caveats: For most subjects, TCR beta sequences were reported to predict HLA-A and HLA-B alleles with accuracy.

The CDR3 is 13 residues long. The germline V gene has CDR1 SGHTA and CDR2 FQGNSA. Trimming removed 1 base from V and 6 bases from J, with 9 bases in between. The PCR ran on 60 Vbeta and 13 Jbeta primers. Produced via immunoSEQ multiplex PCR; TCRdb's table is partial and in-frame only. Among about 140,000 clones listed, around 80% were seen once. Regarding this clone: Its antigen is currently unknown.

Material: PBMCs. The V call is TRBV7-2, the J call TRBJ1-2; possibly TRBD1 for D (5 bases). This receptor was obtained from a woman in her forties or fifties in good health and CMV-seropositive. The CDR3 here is CASSLGGGNGYTF. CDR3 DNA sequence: TGTGCCAGCAGCTTAGGGGGGGGTAATGGCTACACCTTC.